This TCR beta chain was identified during a study of identical twins. Study observations and caveats: High-abundance cord blood beta clonotypes had fewer insertions; memory repertoires showed none.

Everyone who donated was a healthy Caucasian. A single record per CDR3 protein comes from TCRdb applying MiXCR to the 5' RACE reads. There are some 320,000 distinct CDR3 sequences in the sample; around an eighth occur only once, and approximately 7.6% lies in the top ten. A word on this clonotype: Its antigen is currently unknown.

This sample was also put to use in a study of yellow fever vaccine responses in identical twins.

The origin of this receptor is a woman aged 18-30 years in good health. Sequencing was done on a sample of CD8+ T cells sorted from blood.

CDR3: CSAPGQGGTGELFF. CDR3 coding DNA: TGCAGTGCGCCGGGACAGGGGGGCACCGGGGAGCTGTTTTTT. The chain employs TRBV20-1 and TRBJ2-2; 11 bases agree with TRBD1. With V trimmed by 6 bases and J by 4 bases, 4 bases remained unmatched. CDR1 is DFQATT and CDR2 is SNEGSKA in the germline V gene (reference sequence). The CDR3 consists of 14 residues.